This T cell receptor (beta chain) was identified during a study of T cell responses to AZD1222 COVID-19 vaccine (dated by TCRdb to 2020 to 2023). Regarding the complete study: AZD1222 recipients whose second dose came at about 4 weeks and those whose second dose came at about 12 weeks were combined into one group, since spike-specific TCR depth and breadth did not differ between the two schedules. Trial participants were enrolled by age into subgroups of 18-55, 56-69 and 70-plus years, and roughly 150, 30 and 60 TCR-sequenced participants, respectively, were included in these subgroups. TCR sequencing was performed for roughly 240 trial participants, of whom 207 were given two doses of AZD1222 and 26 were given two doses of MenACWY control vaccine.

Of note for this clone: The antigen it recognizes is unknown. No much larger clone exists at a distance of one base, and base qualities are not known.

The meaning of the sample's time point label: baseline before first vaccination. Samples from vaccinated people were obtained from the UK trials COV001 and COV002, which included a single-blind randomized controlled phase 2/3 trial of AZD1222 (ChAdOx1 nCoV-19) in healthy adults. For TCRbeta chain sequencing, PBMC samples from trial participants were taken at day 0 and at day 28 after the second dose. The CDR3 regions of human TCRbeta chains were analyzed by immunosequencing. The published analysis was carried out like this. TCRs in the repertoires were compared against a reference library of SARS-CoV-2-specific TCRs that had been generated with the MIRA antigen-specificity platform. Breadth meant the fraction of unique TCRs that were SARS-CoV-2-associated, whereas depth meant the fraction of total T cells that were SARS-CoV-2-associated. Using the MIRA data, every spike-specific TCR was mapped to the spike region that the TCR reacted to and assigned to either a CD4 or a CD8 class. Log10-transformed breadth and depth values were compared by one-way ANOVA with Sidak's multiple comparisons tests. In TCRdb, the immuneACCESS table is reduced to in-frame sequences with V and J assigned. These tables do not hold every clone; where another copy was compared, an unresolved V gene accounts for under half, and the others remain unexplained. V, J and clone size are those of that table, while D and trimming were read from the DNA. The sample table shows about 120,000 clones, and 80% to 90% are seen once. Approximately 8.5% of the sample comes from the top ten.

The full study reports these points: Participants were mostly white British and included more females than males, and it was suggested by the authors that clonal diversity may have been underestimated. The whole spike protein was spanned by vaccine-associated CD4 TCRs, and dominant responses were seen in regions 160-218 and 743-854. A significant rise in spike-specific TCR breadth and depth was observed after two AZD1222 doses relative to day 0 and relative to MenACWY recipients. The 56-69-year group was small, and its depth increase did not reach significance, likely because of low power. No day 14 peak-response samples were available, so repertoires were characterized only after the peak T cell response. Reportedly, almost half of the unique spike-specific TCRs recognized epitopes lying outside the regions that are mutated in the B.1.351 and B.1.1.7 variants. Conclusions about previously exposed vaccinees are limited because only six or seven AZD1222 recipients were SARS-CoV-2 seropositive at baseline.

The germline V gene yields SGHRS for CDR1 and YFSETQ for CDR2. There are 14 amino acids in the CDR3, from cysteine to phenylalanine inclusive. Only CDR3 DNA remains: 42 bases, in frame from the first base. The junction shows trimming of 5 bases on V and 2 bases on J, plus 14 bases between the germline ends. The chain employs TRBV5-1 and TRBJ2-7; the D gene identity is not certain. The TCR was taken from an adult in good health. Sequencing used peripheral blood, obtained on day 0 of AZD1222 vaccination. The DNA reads TGCGCCAGCAGTCTAAACCAGAACCCCTACGAGCAGTACTTC. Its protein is CASSLNQNPYEQYF.